Sequencing of this T cell receptor beta chain was carried out in a study of cytomegalovirus exposure and HLA in healthy donors. On the study more broadly: About 85 million unique TCRs from HLA-typed donors were held in an early release of data. Findings and limits, study-wide: Cytomegalovirus status was reportedly diagnosed by the classifier with high sensitivity and specificity. The productive fraction for most TCR beta V segments was about 87% or about 30% in an earlier analysis. It was confirmed in vitro that a few of the CMV-associated chains were specific for CMV antigens.

Germline V lookup: CDR1 LNHDA, CDR2 SQIVND (reference sequence). This CDR3 has 13 residues. Trimming took 5 bases from V and 2 from J; bases not matched to a gene: 3. Primers: 60 Vbeta forward and 13 Jbeta reverse. Sequencing was performed with immunoSEQ multiplex PCR; in TCRdb, only in-frame clones are kept and a portion is missing. The sample lists roughly 180,000 clones; just under 85% were seen once. To note about this clone: As yet, its antigen is unknown.

Sample: PBMCs. This chain connects TRBV19 to TRBJ2-7; 7 positions agree with TRBD2. The receptor was derived from a girl aged 10 to 17 in good health and CMV-seropositive. CDR3 sequence: CASSVGLTYEQYF. DNA of the CDR3: TGTGCCAGTAGTGTGGGACTAACCTACGAGCAGTACTTC.